This T cell receptor beta chain came from a study of shared clonotypes between healthy human individuals. About the research overall: The donor group consisted of two women and a few men, aged 18 to 49. Study results and limitations: Only blood samples were collected, and tissue repertoires likely differ.

Genomic DNA belonging to each subset was distributed in equal measure over several immunoSEQ plates. Sequencing was performed with immunoSEQ multiplex PCR; in TCRdb, only in-frame clones are kept and a portion is missing. Seen here are a few million clones, more than 90% observed once, and the top ten hold roughly 0.15%. Details on this clone: Its antigen is undetermined. The same CDR3 is also encoded by other DNA sequences in this sample.

Both subsets, CD45RA+ naive and CD45RA-negative memory, were split from the CD4+ cells. The V gene's germline CDR1 is SGHTA and CDR2 FQGNSA. CDR3 length: 11 residues. V dropped 7 bases and J dropped 0 bases, with 4 bases sitting between them. The clonotype was recovered from a man between 18 and 29 years old in good health. This sequence joins TRBV7-2 and TRBJ2-7; D unclear. The sequenced sample was naive CD4+ T cells sorted from blood. The subset: CD45RA+ positively selected. The CDR3 bases are TGTGCCAGCACGAACTCCTACGAGCAGTACTTC. This sequence encodes CASTNSYEQYF.